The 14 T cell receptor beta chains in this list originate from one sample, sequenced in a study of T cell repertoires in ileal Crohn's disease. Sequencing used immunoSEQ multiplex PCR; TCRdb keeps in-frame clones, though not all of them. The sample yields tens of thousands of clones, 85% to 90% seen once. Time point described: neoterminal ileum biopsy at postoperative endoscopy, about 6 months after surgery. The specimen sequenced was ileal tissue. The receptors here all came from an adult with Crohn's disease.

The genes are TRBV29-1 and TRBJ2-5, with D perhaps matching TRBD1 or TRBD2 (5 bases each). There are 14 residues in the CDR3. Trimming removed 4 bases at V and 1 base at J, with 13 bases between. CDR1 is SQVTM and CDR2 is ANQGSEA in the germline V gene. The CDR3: CSVVEGQGQETQYF. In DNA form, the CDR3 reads TGCAGCGTTGTAGAGGGGCAAGGCCAAGAGACCCAGTACTTC.

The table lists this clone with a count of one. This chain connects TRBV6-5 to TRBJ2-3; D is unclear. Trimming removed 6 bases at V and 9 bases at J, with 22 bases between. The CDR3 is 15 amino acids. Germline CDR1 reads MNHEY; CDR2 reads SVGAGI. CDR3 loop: CASSPTLAPGRTQYF. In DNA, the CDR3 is TGTGCCAGCAGCCCTACACTCGCCCCGGGTAGAACGCAGTATTTT.

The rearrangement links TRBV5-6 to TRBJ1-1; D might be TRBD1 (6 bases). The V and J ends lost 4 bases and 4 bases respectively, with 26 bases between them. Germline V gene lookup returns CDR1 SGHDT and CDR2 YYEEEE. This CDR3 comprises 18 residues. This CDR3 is CASSTLGGRGRGSTEAFF. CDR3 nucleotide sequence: TGTGCCAGCAGCACCTTAGGGGGAAGGGGTAGAGGGAGCACTGAAGCTTTCTTT.

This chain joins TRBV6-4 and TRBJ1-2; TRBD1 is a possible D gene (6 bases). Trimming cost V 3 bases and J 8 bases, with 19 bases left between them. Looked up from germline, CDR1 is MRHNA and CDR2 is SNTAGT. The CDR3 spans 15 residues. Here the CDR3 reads CASSETSGQLWGYTF. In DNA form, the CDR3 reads TGTGCCAGCAGTGAAACGTCCGGACAGCTGTGGGGCTACACCTTC.

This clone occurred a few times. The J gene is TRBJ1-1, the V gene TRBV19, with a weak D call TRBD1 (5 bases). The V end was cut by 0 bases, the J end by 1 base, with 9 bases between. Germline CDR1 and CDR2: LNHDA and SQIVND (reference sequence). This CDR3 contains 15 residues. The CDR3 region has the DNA TGTGCCAGTAGTATAGATGGGAGGGGGAACACTGAAGCTTTCTTT. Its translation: CASSIDGRGNTEAFF.

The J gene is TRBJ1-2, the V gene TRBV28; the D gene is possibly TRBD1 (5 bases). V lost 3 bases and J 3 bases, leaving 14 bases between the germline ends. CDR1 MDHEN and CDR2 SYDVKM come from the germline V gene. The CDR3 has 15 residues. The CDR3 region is CASSFTRQLHYGYTF. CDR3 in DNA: TGTGCCAGCAGTTTCACCCGACAGTTGCACTATGGCTACACCTTC.

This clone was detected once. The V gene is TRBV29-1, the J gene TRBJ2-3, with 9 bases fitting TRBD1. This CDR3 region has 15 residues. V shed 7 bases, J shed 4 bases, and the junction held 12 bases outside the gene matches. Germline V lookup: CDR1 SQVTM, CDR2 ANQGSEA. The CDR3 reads CSAVTPGQGADTQYF. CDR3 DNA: TGCAGCGCCGTTACTCCGGGACAGGGTGCAGATACGCAGTATTTT.

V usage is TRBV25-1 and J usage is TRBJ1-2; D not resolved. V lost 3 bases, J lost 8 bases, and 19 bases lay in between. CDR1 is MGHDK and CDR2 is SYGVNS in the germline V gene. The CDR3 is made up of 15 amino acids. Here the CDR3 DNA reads TGTGCCAGCAGTGAGGCCGGGAGCGGCGTGAGGGGCTACACCTTC. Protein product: CASSEAGSGVRGYTF.

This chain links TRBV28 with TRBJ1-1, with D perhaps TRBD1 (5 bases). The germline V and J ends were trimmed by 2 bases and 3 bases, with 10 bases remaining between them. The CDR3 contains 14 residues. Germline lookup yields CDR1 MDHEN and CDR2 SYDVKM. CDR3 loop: CASSLIWGDTEAFF. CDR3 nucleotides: TGTGCCAGCAGTTTAATCTGGGGGGACACTGAAGCTTTCTTT. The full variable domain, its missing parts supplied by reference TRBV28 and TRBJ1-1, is DVKVTQSSRYLVKRTGEKVFLECVQDMDHENMFWYRQDPGLGLRLIYFSYDVKMKEKGDIPEGYSVSREKKERFSLILESASTNQTSMYLCASSLIWGDTEAFFGQGTRLTVV.

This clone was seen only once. CDR3: CASSQEISLQGGGKLFF. The CDR3 nucleotides read TGCGCCAGCAGCCAAGAAATTAGTTTACAGGGTGGTGGAAAACTGTTTTTT. The chain links TRBV4-3 to TRBJ1-4; maybe TRBD1 (6 bases). The CDR3 runs to 17 residues. The V end was cut by 0 bases, the J end by 10 bases, with 21 bases between. Germline loops: CDR1 LGHNA, CDR2 YSLEER.

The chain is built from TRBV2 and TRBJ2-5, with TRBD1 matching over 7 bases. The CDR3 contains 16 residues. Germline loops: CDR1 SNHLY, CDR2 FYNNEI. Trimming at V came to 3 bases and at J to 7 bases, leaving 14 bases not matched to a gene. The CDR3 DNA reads TGTGCCAGCAGTGACTGGGGGTCCCAGGGGGTTAGGACCCAGTACTTC. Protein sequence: CASSDWGSQGVRTQYF.

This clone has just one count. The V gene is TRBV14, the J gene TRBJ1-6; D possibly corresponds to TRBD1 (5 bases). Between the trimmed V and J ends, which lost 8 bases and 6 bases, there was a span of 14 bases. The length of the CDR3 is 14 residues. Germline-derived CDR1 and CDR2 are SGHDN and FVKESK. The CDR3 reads CASAREGLNSPLHF. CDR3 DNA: TGTGCCAGCGCTAGGGAGGGGCTTAATTCACCCCTCCACTTT.

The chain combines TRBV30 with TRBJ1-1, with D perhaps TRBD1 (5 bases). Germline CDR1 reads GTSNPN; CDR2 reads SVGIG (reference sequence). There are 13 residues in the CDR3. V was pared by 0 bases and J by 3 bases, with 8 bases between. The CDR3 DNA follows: TGTGCCTGGAGTGTATTACAGGACACTGAAGCTTTCTTT. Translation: CAWSVLQDTEAFF.

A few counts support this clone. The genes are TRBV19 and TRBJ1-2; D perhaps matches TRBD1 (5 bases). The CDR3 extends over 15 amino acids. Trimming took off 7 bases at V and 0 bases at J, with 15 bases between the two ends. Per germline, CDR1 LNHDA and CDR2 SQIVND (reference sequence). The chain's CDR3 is CASMGRALPNYGYTF. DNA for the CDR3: TGTGCCAGTATGGGCAGGGCCCTTCCTAACTATGGCTACACCTTC. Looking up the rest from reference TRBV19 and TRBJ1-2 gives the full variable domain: DGGITQSPKYLFRKEGQNVTLSCEQNLNHDAMYWYRQDPGQGLRLIYYSQIVNDFQKGDIAEGYSVSREKKESFPLTVTSAQKNPTAFYLCASMGRALPNYGYTFGSGTRLTVV.